Included here is one T cell receptor (beta chain) sequence, with context. What it recognizes is unknown. The entry originates in a study of cytomegalovirus exposure and HLA in healthy donors. Study outcomes and limitations: Roughly uniform sequencing depth across donors was assumed, possibly incorrectly. Fewer N-insertions than the approximately 680-donor mean were reportedly shown by an Asian-associated ancestry cluster in a later analysis.

V trimming: 4 bases; J trimming: 4 bases; junction bases outside the gene matches: 4. The CDR3 is 14 amino acids. In germline, CDR1 is LNHDA, CDR2 SQIVND (reference sequence). The PCR used 60 Vbeta and 13 Jbeta primers. TCRdb keeps only in-frame clones here, not all; method: immunoSEQ multiplex PCR. In the table there are about 210,000 clones, 87% of which are singletons. The genes are TRBV19 and TRBJ2-3; TRBD1 agrees at 8 bases. The sequenced material came from PBMCs. The receptor comes from a boy younger than 10 in good health and CMV-seronegative. The CDR3 protein is CASSRTGFPDTQYF. DNA of the CDR3: TGTGCCAGTAGTAGGACAGGGTTCCCAGATACGCAGTATTTT.